The clone carrying this T cell receptor beta chain has at least ten counts. Its antigen is still unknown. Germline CDR1 ENHRY, CDR2 SYGVKD. The CDR3 length is 14 residues. The V end lost 3 bases, the J end lost 5 bases, and 14 bases lay between the germline ends. Uncontrolled infection, other autoimmune disease, pregnancy and lactation each barred patients from inclusion. Diagnostic assessment was based on clinical symptoms, serum thyroxine and TRAb, thyroid ultrasound and orbital computed tomography. Amplified regions were TCR beta CDR3 sequences from RNA transcripts. The HTBI primer set drove a first-round RT-PCR of the TCR CDR3. TCRdb itself ran the multiplex PCR reads through MiXCR, one entry per CDR3 protein. The sample lists approximately 610,000 distinct CDR3 sequences, over 12% seen once, with over 3.5% in the top ten. This entry is derived from a study of T cells in Graves' hyperthyroidism and ophthalmopathy.

General study points: In blood, most of the thyroid clonotypes expanded above 0.001 were also present.

The clonotype was recovered from a woman aged 40 to 49 with Graves' ophthalmopathy. The chain recombines TRBV10-3 with TRBJ2-7, with D maybe TRBD1 (6 bases). Sequencing was done on a sample of blood. This CDR3 is CAISDKGGPDEQYF. DNA of the CDR3: TGTGCCATCAGTGATAAAGGGGGACCCGACGAGCAGTACTTC.